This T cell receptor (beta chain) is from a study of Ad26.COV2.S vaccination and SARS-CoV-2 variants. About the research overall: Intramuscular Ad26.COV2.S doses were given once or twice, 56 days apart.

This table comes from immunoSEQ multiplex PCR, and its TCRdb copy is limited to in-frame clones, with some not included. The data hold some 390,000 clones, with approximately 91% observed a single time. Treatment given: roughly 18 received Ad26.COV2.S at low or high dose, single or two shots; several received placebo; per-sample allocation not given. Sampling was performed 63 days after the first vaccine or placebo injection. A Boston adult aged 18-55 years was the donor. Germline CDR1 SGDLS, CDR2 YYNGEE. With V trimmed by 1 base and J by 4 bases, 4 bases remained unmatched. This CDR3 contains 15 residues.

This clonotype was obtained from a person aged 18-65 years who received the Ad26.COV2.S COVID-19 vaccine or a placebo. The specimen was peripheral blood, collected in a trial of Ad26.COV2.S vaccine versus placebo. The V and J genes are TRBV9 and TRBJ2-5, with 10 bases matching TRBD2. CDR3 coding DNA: TGTGCCAGCAGCGTATCTAGCGGGAGAGCAGAGACCCAGTACTTC. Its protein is CASSVSSGRAETQYF.